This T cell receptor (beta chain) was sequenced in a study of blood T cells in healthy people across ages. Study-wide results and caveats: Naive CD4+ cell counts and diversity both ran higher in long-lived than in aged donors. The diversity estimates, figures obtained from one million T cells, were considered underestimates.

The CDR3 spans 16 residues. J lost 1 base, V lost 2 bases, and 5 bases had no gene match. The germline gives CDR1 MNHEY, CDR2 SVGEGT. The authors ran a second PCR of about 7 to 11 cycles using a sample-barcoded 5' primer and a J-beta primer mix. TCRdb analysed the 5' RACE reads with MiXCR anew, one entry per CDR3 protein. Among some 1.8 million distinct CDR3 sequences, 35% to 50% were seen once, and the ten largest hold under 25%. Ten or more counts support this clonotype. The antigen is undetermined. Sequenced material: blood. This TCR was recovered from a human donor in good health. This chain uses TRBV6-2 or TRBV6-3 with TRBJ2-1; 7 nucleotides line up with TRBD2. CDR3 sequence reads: CASSYVGGGSYNEQFF. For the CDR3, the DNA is TGTGCCAGCAGTTACGTCGGCGGGGGATCCTACAATGAGCAGTTCTTC.